This T cell receptor beta chain emerged from a study of human T cells and chemical hapten exposure. Across the study: Sensitization was performed using 2% DPC on a roughly 2 cm by roughly 2 cm upper inner arm skin site. Diphenylcyclopropenone doses were given weekly to the scalps of patients across the approximately 24-week study.

Study-wide results and caveats: Alopecia was present in the donors, so their immune response may differ from healthy people's.

Each CDR3 protein is one row after TCRdb ran MiXCR on the RACE reads. Altogether approximately 90,000 distinct CDR3 sequences are present, under 15% being singletons, with the ten largest covering approximately 2.1%. Noted time point: patch test 1, 2 weeks after DPC sensitization. Sample treatment: therapeutic diphenylcyclopropenone sensitization with weekly scalp DPC. At least ten counts were recorded for this clonotype. Its target is not known. This specimen was whole blood, taken in connection with sensitization to the hapten diphenylcyclopropenone (DPC). The TCR originated in a woman aged 40 to 50 with alopecia areata. Some clones in this sample may be carry-over from other donors' samples.

CDR3 residues: CATGDSNYGYTF. Written as DNA, the CDR3 is TGTGCCACAGGGGACAGCAACTATGGCTACACCTTC. The chain is built from TRBV24-1 and TRBJ1-2; 7 bases match TRBD1. The J segment lost 2 bases and the V segment lost 10 bases, leaving 3 bases of the junction unmatched. There are 12 residues in the CDR3. Germline assignment: CDR1 KGHDR and CDR2 SFDVKD.